This T cell receptor (beta chain) is from a study of T cells after yellow fever vaccination. CDR1 and CDR2 (germline): DFQATT, SNEGSKA (reference sequence). CDR3 length: 15 amino acids. Trimming stripped 4 bases from V and 4 bases from J, with 18 bases between. TCRdb reanalysed the 5' RACE reads using MiXCR and keeps one entry per CDR3 protein. The sample consists of a few hundred thousand distinct CDR3 sequences, roughly a sixth of them appearing once. The specimen was PBMCs, collected about 5 days after the first yellow fever vaccination. The chain is built from TRBV20-1 and TRBJ2-3; D perhaps matches TRBD1 (7 bases). This clonotype was sampled from a young man who received the YFV17D yellow fever vaccine. The DNA for the CDR3 is TGCAGTGCTATGGAGGGGGCCGGTTTCGCAGATACGCAGTATTTT. Translating it yields CSAMEGAGFADTQYF.